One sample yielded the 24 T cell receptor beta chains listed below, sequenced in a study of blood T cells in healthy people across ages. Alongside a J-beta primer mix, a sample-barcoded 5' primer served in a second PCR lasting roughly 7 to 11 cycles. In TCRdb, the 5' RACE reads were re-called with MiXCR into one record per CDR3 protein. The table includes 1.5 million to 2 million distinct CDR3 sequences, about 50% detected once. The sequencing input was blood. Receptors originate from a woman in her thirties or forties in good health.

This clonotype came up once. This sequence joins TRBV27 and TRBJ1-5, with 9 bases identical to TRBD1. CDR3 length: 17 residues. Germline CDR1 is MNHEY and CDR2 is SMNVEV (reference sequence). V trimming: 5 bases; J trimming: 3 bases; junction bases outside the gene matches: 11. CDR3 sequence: CASSPWGGQGNNQPQHF. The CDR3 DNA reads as TGTGCCAGCAGTCCTTGGGGGGGACAGGGTAACAATCAGCCCCAGCATTTT.

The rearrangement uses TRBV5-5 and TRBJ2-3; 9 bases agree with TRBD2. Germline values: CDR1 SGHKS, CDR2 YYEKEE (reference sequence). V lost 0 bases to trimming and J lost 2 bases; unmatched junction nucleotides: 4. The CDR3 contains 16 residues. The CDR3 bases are TGTGCCAGCAGCTTGGATCCGGGACTAGCCACAGATACGCAGTATTTT. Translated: CASSLDPGLATDTQYF. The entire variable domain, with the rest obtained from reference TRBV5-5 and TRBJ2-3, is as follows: DAGVTQSPTHLIKTRGQQVTLRCSPISGHKSVSWYQQVLGQGPQFIFQYYEKEERGRGNFPDRFSARQFPNYSSELNVNALLLGDSALYLCASSLDPGLATDTQYFGPGTRLTVL.

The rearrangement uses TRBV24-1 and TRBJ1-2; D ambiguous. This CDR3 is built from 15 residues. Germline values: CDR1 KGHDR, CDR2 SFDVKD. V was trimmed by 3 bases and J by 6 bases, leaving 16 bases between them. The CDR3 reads CATSDPSGGSDGYTF. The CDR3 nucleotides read TGTGCCACCAGTGATCCATCAGGTGGTTCGGATGGCTACACCTTC.

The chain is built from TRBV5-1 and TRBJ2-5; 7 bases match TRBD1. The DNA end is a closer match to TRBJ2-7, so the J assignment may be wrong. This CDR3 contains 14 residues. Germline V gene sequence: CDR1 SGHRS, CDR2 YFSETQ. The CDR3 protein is CASSLIPTGDEQYF. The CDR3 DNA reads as TGCGCCAGCAGCTTGATACCCACAGGGGACGAGCAGTACTTC.

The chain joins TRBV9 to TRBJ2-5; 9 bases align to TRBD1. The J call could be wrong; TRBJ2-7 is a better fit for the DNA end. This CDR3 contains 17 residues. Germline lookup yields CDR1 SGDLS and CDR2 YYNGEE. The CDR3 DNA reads TGTGCCAGCAGCGCGAGGGACAGGGCTCCCTCCCTAGGCGAGCAGTACTTC. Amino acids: CASSARDRAPSLGEQYF.

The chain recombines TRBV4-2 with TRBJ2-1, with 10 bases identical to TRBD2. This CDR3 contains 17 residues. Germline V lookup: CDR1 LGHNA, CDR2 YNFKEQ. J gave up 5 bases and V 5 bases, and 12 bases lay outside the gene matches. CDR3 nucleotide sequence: TGTGCCAGCAGCTACGTGAGCGGGGGGGGTCCGGACAATGAGCAGTTCTTC. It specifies CASSYVSGGGPDNEQFF.

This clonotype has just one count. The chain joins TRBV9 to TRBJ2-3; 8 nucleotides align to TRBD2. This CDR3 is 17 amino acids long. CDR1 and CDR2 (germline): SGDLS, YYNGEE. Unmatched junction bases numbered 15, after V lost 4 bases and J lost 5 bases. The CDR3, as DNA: TGTGCCAGCAGCTCAAGAGTTTCGGGGGGGCCTATAGATACGCAGTATTTT. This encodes CASSSRVSGGPIDTQYF.

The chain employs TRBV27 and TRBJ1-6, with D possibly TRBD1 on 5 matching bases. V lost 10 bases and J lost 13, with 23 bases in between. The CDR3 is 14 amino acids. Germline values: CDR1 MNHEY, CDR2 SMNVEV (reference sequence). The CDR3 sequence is CATRAGNSVIPLHF. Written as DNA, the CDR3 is TGTGCCACCAGAGCAGGGAATTCAGTAATCCCCCTCCACTTT.

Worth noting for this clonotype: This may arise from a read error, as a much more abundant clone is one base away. Here the CDR3 DNA reads TGCAGTGCTAGAGCTTTTATACTGGGGGCCTCGGGCTACACCTTC. It codes for CSARAFILGASGYTF. The rearrangement links TRBV20-1 to TRBJ1-2, with a tentative D call TRBD1 (6 bases). The CDR3 consists of 15 residues. CDR1 DFQATT and CDR2 SNEGSKA come from the germline V gene (reference sequence). V gave up 1 base and J gave up 8 bases, with 20 bases separating them.

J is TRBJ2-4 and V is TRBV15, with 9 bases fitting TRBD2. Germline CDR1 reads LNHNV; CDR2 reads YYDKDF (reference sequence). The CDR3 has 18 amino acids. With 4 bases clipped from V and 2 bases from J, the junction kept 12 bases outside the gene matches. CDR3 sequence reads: CATSNNPGLASPKNIQYF. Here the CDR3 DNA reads TGTGCCACCAGCAACAACCCCGGACTAGCGTCTCCCAAAAACATTCAGTACTTC. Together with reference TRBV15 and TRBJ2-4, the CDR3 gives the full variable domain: DAMVIQNPRYQVTQFGKPVTLSCSQTLNHNVMYWYQQKSSQAPKLLFHYYDKDFNNEADTPDNFQSRRPNTSFCFLDIRSPGLGDTAMYLCATSNNPGLASPKNIQYFGAGTRLSVL.

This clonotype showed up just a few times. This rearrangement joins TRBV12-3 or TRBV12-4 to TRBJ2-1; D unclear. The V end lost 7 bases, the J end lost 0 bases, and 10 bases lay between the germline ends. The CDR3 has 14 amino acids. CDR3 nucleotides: TGTGCCAGCATACCGGGTGGCTCCTACAATGAGCAGTTCTTC. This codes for CASIPGGSYNEQFF.

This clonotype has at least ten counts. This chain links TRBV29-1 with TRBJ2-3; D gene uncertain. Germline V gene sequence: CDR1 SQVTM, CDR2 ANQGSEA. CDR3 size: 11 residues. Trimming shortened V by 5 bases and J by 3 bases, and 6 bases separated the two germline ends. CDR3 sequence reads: CSVKLTDTQYF. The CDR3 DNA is TGCAGCGTTAAGTTGACAGATACGCAGTATTTT.

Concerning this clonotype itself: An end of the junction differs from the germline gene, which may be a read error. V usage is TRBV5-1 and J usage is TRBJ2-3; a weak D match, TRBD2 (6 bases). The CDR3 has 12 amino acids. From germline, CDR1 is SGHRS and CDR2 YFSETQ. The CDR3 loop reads CTSSSGEDTQYF. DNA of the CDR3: TGCACCAGCAGCTCGGGGGAAGATACGCAGTATTTT.

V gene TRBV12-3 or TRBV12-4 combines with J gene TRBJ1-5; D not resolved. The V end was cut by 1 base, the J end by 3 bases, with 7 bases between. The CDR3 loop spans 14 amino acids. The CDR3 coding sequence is TGTGCCAGCAGTTTAGGGGGTCTCAATCAGCCCCAGCATTTT. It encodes CASSLGGLNQPQHF.

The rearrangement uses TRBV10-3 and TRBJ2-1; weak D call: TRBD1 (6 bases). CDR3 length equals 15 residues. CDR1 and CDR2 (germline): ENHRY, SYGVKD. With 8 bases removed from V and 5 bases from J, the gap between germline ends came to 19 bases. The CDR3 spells CAILHPGTMHNEQFF. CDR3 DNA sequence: TGTGCCATCCTTCACCCCGGGACAATGCACAATGAGCAGTTCTTC.

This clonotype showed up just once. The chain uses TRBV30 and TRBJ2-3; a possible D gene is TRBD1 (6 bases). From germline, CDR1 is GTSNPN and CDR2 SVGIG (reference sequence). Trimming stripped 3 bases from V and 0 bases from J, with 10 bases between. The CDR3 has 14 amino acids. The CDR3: CAWSQGFSTDTQYF. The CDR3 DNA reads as TGTGCCTGGAGCCAGGGGTTCAGCACAGATACGCAGTATTTT.

This chain's CDR3 is CSARGSLAGGLMPNEQFF. Written as DNA, the CDR3 is TGCAGTGCTAGAGGGTCACTAGCGGGGGGCCTAATGCCAAATGAGCAGTTCTTC. This chain uses TRBV20-1 with TRBJ2-1; 12 bases are shared with TRBD2. The CDR3 totals 18 residues. Germline V gene lookup returns CDR1 DFQATT and CDR2 SNEGSKA (reference sequence). V dropped 1 base and J dropped 7; count of bases not matched to a gene: 14.

The CDR3 DNA follows: TGTGCCAGCAGCCCCCGACAGGGAGGTACAGAAGGCTACACCTTC. It codes for CASSPRQGGTEGYTF. V usage is TRBV3-1 and J usage is TRBJ1-2; TRBD1 agrees at 7 bases. V was pared by 4 bases and J by 8 bases, with 13 bases of the junction left unmatched. CDR3 size: 15 residues. Germline values: CDR1 LGHDT, CDR2 YNNKEL (reference sequence).

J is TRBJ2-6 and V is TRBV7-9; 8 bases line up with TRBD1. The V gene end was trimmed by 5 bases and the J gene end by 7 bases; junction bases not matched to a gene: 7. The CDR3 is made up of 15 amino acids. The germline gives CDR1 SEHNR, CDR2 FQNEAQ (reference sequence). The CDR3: CASSPWTGSANVLTF. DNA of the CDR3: TGTGCCAGCAGCCCGTGGACAGGGTCAGCCAACGTCCTGACTTTC.

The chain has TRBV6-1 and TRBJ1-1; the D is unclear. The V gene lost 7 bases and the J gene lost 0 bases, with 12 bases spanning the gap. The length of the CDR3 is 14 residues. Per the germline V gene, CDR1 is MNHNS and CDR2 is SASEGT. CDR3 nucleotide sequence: TGTGCCAGCATTCTGGAGTTCATGAACACTGAAGCTTTCTTT. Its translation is CASILEFMNTEAFF.

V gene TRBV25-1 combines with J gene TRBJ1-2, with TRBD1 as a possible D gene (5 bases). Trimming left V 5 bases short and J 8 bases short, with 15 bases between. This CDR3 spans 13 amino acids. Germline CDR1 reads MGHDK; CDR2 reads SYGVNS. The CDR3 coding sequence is TGTGCCAGCAGTCCCCCTGCGGGGGAAGGCTACACCTTC. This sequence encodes CASSPPAGEGYTF.

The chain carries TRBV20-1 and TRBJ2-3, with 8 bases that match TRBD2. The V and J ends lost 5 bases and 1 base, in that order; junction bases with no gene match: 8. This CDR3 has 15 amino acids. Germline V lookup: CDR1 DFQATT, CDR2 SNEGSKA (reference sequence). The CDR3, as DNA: TGCAGTGCTCCCCGGGGGGGGCGCGGCACAGATACGCAGTATTTT. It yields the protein CSAPRGGRGTDTQYF.

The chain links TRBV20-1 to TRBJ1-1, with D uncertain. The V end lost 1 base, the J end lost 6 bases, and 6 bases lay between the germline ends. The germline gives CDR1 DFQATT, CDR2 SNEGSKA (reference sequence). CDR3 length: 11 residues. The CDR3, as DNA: TGCAGTGCTAGAGTAGGATCTGAAGCTTTCTTT. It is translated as CSARVGSEAFF.

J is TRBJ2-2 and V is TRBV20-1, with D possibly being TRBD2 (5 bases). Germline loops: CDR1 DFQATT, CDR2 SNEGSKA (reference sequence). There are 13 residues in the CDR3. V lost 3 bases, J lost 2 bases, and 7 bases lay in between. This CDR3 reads CSASGVNTGELFF. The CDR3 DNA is TGCAGTGCTAGCGGGGTCAACACCGGGGAGCTGTTTTTT.